This T cell receptor (beta chain) was obtained from a study of a mutant IDH1 vaccine in newly diagnosed glioma (dated by TCRdb to the early 2020s). Some background on the complete study: Patients received eight vaccinations in weeks 1, 3, 5, 7, 11, 15, 19 and 23, corresponding to visits V03 through V10. Before enrollment, patients had received standard therapy of radiotherapy alone, temozolomide alone, or radiochemotherapy with temozolomide; most received the combination. The roughly 32 treated patients were approximately 60% male and 37.5% female, with a mean age of approximately 38 years. Peripheral blood samples were drawn at six visits, namely V03 (baseline), V05, V07, V10, V12 and V13. For exploratory analyses, longitudinal TCRB deep sequencing was carried out in more than 20 treated patients wherever samples were available. Vaccination started 4-6 weeks after radiotherapy alone, or was given together with temozolomide cycles in the groups whose treatment included chemotherapy. Overall study outcomes, separate from this receptor: Immune responses induced by the vaccine were seen in roughly 92% of patients across multiple MHC alleles. Selection of PBMC samples for TCRB deep sequencing was based on availability. Changes in the top peripheral T cell clonotypes picked up by TCRB sequencing did not appear to be linked to pseudoprogression. The authors noted that analyses of patient blood samples could not be reproduced because of sample limitations.

This specimen's time point label, interpreted: week 11, during vaccination. Each vaccine dose, consisting of 300 ug of a 20-mer mutant IDH1 peptide in Montanide, was administered subcutaneously with topical imiquimod. The donors had newly diagnosed IDH1-mutant astrocytomas of WHO grade 3 or 4 that showed loss of nuclear ATRX. The samples were drawn from NOA16, a multicentre, single-arm, open-label phase I trial in Germany that tested a mutant IDH1 peptide vaccine in humans for the first time. The DNeasy Blood and Tissue Kit was used to extract genomic DNA from EDTA blood for TCRB sequencing. Library method: the immunoSEQ multiplex PCR assay. Rearranged TCR beta chain sequences were amplified with the hsTCRB Kit following the manufacturer's protocol. TCRB libraries were sequenced on an Illumina MiSeq. The original methods were these. Demultiplexing, trimming and gene mapping were performed with the kit vendor's proprietary platform. Drawn from immuneACCESS, this table holds only the in-frame rearrangements with V and J called that TCRdb kept. Clones are partly lost; checked studies trace under half to an unresolved V gene and leave the rest unexplained. That table gives V, J and clone size, and the DNA gave D and trimming. For this sample the table gives more than 30,000 clones, of which roughly 89% were detected only once. The ten most abundant clones make up roughly 20% of the sample.

The junction carries 14 bases between V and J, which are trimmed by 5 bases and 1 base respectively. CDR1 and CDR2, per the germline V gene, are MDHEN and SYDVKM. CDR3 length: 15 amino acids, cysteine to phenylalanine. Of the read, only the CDR3 DNA is kept; its 45 bases are in frame from base 1. Points on this clone: The specificity of this receptor is unknown. Per-nucleotide qualities are absent, and no much larger clonotype sits a single base away.

This TCR derives from a man aged 18 to 29 with glioma. The sequence joins TRBV28 to TRBJ1-1; the D gene is unclear. The specimen comprised PBMCs, sampled from a glioma patient whose treatment included an IDH1 peptide vaccine. The sequence in DNA is TGTGCCAGCAGTCCTCTCGGGCTGCAGAACACTGAAGCTTTCTTT. Protein translation: CASSPLGLQNTEAFF.